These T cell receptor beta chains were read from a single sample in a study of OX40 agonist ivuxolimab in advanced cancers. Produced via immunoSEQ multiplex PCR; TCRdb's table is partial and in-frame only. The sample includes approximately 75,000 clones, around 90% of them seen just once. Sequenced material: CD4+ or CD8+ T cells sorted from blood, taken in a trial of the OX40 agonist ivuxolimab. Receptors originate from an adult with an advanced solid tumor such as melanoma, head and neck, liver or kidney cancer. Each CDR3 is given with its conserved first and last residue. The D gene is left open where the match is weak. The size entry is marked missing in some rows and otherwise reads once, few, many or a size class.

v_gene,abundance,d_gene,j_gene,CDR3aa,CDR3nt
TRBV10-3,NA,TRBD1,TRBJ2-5,CAISEGDREAETQYF,TGTGCCATCAGTGAGGGGGACAGGGAAGCGGAGACCCAGTACTTC
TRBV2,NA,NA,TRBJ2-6,CASSDRAGANVLTF,TGTGCCAGCAGTGACAGGGCTGGGGCCAACGTCCTGACTTTC
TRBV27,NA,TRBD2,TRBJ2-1,CASTTSTPGYNEQFF,TGTGCCAGCACGACTAGCACCCCCGGGTACAATGAGCAGTTCTTC
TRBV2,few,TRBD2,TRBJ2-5,CASTQTSGGQETQYF,TGTGCCAGCACCCAGACTAGCGGGGGCCAAGAGACCCAGTACTTC
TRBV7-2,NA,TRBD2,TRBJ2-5,CASSPTGAGDETQYF,TGTGCCAGCAGCCCAACGGGCGCGGGGGATGAGACCCAGTACTTC
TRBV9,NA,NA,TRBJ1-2,CASSVTDINYGYTF,TGTGCCAGCAGCGTAACAGATATAAACTATGGCTACACCTTC
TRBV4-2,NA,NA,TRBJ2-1,CASSLSAGSSYNEQFF,TGTGCCAGCAGCCTCTCTGCGGGCAGCTCCTACAATGAGCAGTTCTTC
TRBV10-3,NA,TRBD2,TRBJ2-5,CAISEPGGRNQETQYF,TGTGCCATCAGTGAGCCGGGGGGGAGAAACCAAGAGACCCAGTACTTC
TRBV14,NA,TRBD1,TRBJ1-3,CASSQTGTGNGNTIYF,TGTGCCAGCAGCCAAACCGGGACAGGCAACGGAAACACCATATATTTT
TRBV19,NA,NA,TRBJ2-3,CASTAAGTERYTQYF,TGTGCCAGTACGGCGGCGGGGACAGAGAGATATACGCAGTATTTT
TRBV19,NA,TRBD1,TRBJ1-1,CASSTTSGTGAEAFF,TGTGCCAGTAGTACAACGTCCGGGACAGGAGCTGAAGCTTTCTTT
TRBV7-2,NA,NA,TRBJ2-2,CASSTQPPSTGELFF,TGTGCCAGCAGCACCCAGCCCCCGTCCACCGGGGAGCTGTTTTTT
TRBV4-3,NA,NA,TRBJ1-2,CASSHHGTVGDGYTF,TGCGCCAGCAGCCACCACGGGACGGTTGGGGATGGCTACACCTTC
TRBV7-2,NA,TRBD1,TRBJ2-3,CASSRGQGTDTQYF,TGTGCCAGCAGCCGAGGACAGGGCACAGATACGCAGTATTTT
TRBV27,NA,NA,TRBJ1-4,CASSLGGLGEKLFF,TGTGCCAGCAGTTTAGGGGGCCTTGGAGAAAAACTGTTTTTT
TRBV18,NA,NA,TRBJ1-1,CASSPPWGGDTEAFF,TGTGCCAGCTCACCCCCCTGGGGGGGGGACACTGAAGCTTTCTTT
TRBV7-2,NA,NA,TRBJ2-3,CASSSSGVPTDTQYF,TGTGCCAGCAGCTCCTCAGGTGTCCCCACAGATACGCAGTATTTT
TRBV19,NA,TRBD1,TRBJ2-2,CASTPATGETGELFF,TGTGCCAGTACCCCAGCGACAGGGGAGACCGGGGAGCTGTTTTTT
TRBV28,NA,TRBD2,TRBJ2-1,CASSLLAGGNEQFF,TGTGCCAGCAGTTTACTAGCGGGAGGCAATGAGCAGTTCTTC
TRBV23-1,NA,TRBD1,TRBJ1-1,CASSQSGQGKLNTEAFF,TGCGCCAGCAGTCAATCTGGACAGGGCAAACTGAACACTGAAGCTTTCTTT
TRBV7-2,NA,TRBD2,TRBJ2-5,CASSFVAGGLEETQYF,TGTGCCAGCAGCTTTGTAGCGGGGGGGCTTGAAGAGACCCAGTACTTC
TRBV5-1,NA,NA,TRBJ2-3,CASSLLQGTDTQYF,TGCGCCAGCAGCTTGTTGCAGGGCACAGATACGCAGTATTTT
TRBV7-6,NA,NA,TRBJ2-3,CASTTDSLRSGATQYF,TGTGCCAGCACCACGGACTCGTTAAGGTCTGGGGCTACGCAGTATTTT
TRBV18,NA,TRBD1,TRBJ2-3,CASSPSGGVRDTQYF,TGTGCCAGCTCACCATCAGGGGGCGTTAGAGATACGCAGTATTTT
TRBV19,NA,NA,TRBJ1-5,CASSTGEGGGQPQHF,TGTGCCAGTAGTACCGGAGAGGGAGGGGGTCAGCCCCAGCATTTT
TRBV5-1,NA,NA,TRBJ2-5,CASSLESTGETQYF,TGCGCCAGCAGCTTGGAATCCACTGGAGAGACCCAGTACTTC
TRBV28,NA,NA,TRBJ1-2,CASSQTGPPVGYTF,TGTGCCAGCAGCCAGACAGGCCCTCCTGTAGGCTACACCTTC
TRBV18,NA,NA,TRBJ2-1,CASSPLGSSYNEQFF,TGTGCCAGCTCACCCCTGGGAAGCTCCTACAATGAGCAGTTCTTC
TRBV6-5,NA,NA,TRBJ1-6,CASGRTDNSPLHF,TGTGCCAGTGGAAGGACAGATAATTCACCCCTCCACTTT
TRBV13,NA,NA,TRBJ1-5,CASSLAGAGNQPQHF,TGTGCCAGCAGCTTAGCGGGGGCTGGCAATCAGCCCCAGCATTTT
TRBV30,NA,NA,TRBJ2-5,CAWARGGPYQETQYF,TGTGCCTGGGCTCGGGGCGGGCCCTACCAAGAGACCCAGTACTTC
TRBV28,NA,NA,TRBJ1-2,CASSLARAWGDGYTF,TGTGCCAGCAGTTTAGCGCGCGCTTGGGGAGATGGCTACACCTTC
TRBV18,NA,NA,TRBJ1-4,CASSPPLGHNEKLFF,TGTGCCAGCTCACCCCCGTTGGGCCATAATGAAAAACTGTTTTTT
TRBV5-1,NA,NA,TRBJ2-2,CASSALAPGELFF,TGCGCCAGCAGCGCACTAGCCCCCGGGGAGCTGTTTTTT
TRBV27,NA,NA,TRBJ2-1,CASSFLRLRDEQFF,TGTGCCAGCAGTTTCCTCCGACTCAGGGATGAGCAGTTCTTC
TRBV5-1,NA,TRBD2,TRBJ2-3,CASISGRGTDTQYF,TGCGCCAGCATCAGCGGGAGGGGCACAGATACGCAGTATTTT
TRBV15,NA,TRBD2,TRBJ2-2,CATSSALAGGPSTGELFF,TGTGCCACCAGCAGTGCACTAGCGGGAGGGCCGAGCACCGGGGAGCTGTTTTTT
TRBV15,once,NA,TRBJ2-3,CATSRDPADTQYF,TGTGCCACCAGCAGAGATCCGGCAGATACGCAGTATTTT
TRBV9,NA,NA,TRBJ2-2,CASSVGDTGELFF,TGTGCCAGCAGCGTAGGGGACACCGGGGAGCTGTTTTTT
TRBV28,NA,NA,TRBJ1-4,CASSPSSNEKLFF,TGTGCCAGCAGCCCGAGTAGTAATGAAAAACTGTTTTTT
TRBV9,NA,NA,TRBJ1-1,CASSVGSRGANTEAFF,TGTGCCAGCAGCGTAGGTTCGAGGGGGGCCAACACTGAAGCTTTCTTT
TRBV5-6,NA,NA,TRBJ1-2,CASSFQRSGGAVNYGYTF,TGTGCCAGCAGCTTCCAACGCAGTGGGGGCGCAGTTAACTATGGCTACACCTTC
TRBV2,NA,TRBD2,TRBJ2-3,CASTLGLAGGFYSDTQYF,TGTGCCAGCACCCTGGGACTAGCGGGGGGGTTTTATTCAGATACGCAGTATTTT
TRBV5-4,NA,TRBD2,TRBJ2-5,CASSFTSGGVQETQYF,TGTGCCAGCAGCTTCACTAGCGGGGGGGTCCAAGAGACCCAGTACTTC
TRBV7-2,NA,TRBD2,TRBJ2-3,CASSSYSGSQGTQYF,TGTGCCAGCAGCTCGTATAGCGGGAGTCAAGGTACGCAGTATTTT
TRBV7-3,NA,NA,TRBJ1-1,CASRREVNTEAFF,TGTGCCAGCAGGAGGGAGGTGAACACTGAAGCTTTCTTT
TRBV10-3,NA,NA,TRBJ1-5,CAISVPQGPQHF,TGTGCCATCAGTGTCCCCCAAGGGCCCCAGCATTTT
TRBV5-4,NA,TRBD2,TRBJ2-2,CASRRGGPETGELFF,TGTGCCAGCAGGCGGGGGGGGCCGGAGACCGGGGAGCTGTTTTTT
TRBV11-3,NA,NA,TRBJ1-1,CASSLDQGVAAEAFF,TGTGCCAGCAGCTTAGACCAGGGAGTCGCGGCTGAAGCTTTCTTT
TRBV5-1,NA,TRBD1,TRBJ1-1,CASSSDRGNTEAFF,TGCGCCAGCAGCTCGGACAGGGGCAACACTGAAGCTTTCTTT
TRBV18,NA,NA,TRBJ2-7,CASSPPGTSYEQYF,TGTGCCAGCTCACCACCCGGGACCTCCTACGAGCAGTACTTC
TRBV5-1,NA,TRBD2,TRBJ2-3,CASSHTSGGTDTQYF,TGCGCCAGCAGTCACACTAGCGGGGGCACAGATACGCAGTATTTT
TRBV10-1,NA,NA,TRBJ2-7,CASSESPVSYEQYF,TGCGCCAGCAGTGAGTCCCCGGTTTCCTACGAGCAGTACTTC